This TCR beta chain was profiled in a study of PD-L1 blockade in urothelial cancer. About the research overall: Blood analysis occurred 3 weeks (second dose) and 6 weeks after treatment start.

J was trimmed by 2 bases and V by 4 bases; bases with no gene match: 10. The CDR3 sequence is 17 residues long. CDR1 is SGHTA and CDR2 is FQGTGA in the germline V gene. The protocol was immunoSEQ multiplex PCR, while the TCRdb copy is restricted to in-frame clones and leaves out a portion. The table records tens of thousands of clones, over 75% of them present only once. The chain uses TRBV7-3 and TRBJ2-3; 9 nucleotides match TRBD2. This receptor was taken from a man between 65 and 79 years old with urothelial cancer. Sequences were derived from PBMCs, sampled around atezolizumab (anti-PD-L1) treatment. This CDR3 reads CASSSTGSGGPTDTQYF. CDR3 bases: TGTGCCAGCAGCTCTACTGGTAGCGGGGGACCCACAGATACGCAGTATTTT.